Following are 5 T cell receptor beta chains from one sample sequenced in a study of PD-L1 blockade in urothelial cancer. The table came from immunoSEQ multiplex PCR; TCRdb's copy has only in-frame clones and leaves some out. The sample has some 51,000 clones; about 90% are singletons. Sequenced material: PBMCs, taken around atezolizumab (anti-PD-L1) treatment. The receptor source for this set is a man in his fifties or sixties with urothelial cancer.

The chain has TRBV5-8 and TRBJ2-5; 9 bases fit TRBD1. This CDR3 has 15 amino acids. V trimming: 5 bases; J trimming: 4 bases; junction bases outside the gene matches: 9. CDR1 SGHTS and CDR2 YDEGEE come from the germline V gene. CDR3 in DNA: TGTGCCAGCAGGAAAGGGACAGGGTCGGGAGAGACCCAGTACTTC. It codes for CASRKGTGSGETQYF.

In the case of this clone: This sample also contains other DNA sequences that code for the same CDR3. The CDR3 sequence is CASSAGREQYF. The DNA for the CDR3 is TGTGCCAGCAGTGCCGGTCGCGAGCAGTACTTC. The J gene is TRBJ2-7, the V gene TRBV2; D unclear. The CDR3 runs to 11 residues. Trimming left V 4 bases short and J 6 bases short, with 7 bases between. CDR1 is SNHLY and CDR2 is FYNNEI in the germline V gene.

The genes are TRBV7-2 and TRBJ1-2; a weak D match, TRBD1 (6 bases). Trimming took 4 bases from V and 4 from J, leaving 13 bases between them. CDR3 size: 14 residues. Germline V gene sequence: CDR1 SGHTA, CDR2 FQGNSA. In DNA, the CDR3 is TGTGCCAGCAGCTCTACAGGGAACTCCTATGGCTACACCTTC. Protein sequence: CASSSTGNSYGYTF.

This clone was seen only a few times. The chain links TRBV28 to TRBJ2-7; D possibly corresponds to TRBD1 (6 bases). The germline V gene encodes CDR1 MDHEN and CDR2 SYDVKM. Trimming removed 4 bases at V and 0 bases at J, with 16 bases between. This CDR3 is 16 amino acids long. The CDR3 here is CASSSAPGQSSYEQYF. In DNA, the CDR3 is TGTGCCAGCAGTTCCGCCCCCGGACAGAGCTCCTACGAGCAGTACTTC.

V is TRBV5-1 and J is TRBJ2-4; possibly TRBD2 for D (6 bases). In germline, CDR1 is SGHRS, CDR2 YFSETQ. There are 11 residues in the CDR3. Trimming left V 6 bases short and J 7 bases short, with 8 bases between. CDR3: CASKGGNIQYF. The CDR3 DNA reads as TGCGCCAGCAAAGGAGGGAACATTCAGTACTTC.